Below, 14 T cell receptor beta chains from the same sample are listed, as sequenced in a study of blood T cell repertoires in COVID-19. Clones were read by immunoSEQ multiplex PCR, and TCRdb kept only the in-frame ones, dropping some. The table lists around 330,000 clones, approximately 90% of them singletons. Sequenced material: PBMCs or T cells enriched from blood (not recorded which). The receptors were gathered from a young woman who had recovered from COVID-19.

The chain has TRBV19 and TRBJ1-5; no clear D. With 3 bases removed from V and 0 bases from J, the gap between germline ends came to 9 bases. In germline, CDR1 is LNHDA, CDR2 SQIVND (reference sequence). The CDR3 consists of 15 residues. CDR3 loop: CASSIIHGSNQPQHF. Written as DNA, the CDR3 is TGTGCCAGTAGTATCATCCACGGTAGCAATCAGCCCCAGCATTTT. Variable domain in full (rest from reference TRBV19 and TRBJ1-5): DGGITQSPKYLFRKEGQNVTLSCEQNLNHDAMYWYRQDPGQGLRLIYYSQIVNDFQKGDIAEGYSVSREKKESFPLTVTSAQKNPTAFYLCASSIIHGSNQPQHFGDGTRLSIL.

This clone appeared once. The CDR3: CASSFLPLGQSLSYEQYF. The CDR3 nucleotides are TGTGCCAGCAGTTTCCTCCCTCTTGGACAGTCTTTATCCTACGAGCAGTACTTC. The rearrangement joins TRBV27 to TRBJ2-7, with TRBD1 as a possible D gene (6 bases). V was shortened by 3 bases and J by 1 base, with 22 bases between the two germline ends. The germline V gene encodes CDR1 MNHEY and CDR2 SMNVEV (reference sequence). This CDR3 has 18 amino acids.

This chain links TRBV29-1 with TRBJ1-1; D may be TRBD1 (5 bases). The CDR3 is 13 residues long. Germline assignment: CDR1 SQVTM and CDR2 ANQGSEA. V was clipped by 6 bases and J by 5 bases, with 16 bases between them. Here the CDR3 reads CSVYRGEGTEAFF. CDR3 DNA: TGCAGCGTCTACCGGGGGGAGGGAACTGAAGCTTTCTTT.

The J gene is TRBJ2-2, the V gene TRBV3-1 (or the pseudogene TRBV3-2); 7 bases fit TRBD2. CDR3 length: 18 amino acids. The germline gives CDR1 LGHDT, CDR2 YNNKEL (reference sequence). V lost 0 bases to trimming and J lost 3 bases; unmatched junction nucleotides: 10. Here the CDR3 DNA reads TGTGCCAGCAGCCAAGATTATACGCTAGCGGTTTACACCGGGGAGCTGTTTTTT. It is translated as CASSQDYTLAVYTGELFF.

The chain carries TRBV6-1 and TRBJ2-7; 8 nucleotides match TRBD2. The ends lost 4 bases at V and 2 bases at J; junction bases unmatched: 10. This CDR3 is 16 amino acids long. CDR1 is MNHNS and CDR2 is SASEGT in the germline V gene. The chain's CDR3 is CASSAVRGGPPYEQYF. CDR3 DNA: TGTGCCAGCAGTGCCGTCCGGGGGGGTCCTCCCTACGAGCAGTACTTC.

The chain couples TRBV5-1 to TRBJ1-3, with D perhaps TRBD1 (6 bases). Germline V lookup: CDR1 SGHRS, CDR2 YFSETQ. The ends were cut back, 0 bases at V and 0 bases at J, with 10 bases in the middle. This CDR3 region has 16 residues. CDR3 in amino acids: CASSLEGRGSGNTIYF. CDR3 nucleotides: TGCGCCAGCAGCTTGGAGGGCAGGGGCTCTGGAAACACCATATATTTT.

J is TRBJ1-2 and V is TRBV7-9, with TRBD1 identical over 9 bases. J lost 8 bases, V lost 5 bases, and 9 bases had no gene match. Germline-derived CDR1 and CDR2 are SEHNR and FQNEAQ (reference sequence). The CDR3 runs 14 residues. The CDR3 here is CASSVAGTGLGYTF. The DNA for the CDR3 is TGTGCCAGCAGCGTCGCCGGGACAGGGTTGGGCTACACCTTC.

The DNA for the CDR3 is TGTGCCAGCACTCGGACGGCACAGGCCTCGGTGCATTTT. Translated: CASTRTAQASVHF. This chain connects TRBV2 to TRBJ1-5, with D tentatively TRBD1 (5 bases). Germline V gene lookup returns CDR1 SNHLY and CDR2 FYNNEI. Between the trimmed V and J ends, which lost 7 bases and 15 bases, there was a span of 22 bases. This CDR3 comprises 13 residues.

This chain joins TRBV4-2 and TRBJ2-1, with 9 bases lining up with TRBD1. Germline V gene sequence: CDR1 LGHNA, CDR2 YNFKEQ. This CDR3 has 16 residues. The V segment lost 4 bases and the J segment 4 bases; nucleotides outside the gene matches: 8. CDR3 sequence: CASSPLPGTGYNEQFF. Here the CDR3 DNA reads TGTGCCAGCAGCCCGCTCCCGGGGACAGGGTACAATGAGCAGTTCTTC.

The CDR3 here is CASSQRPQGKGDEQYF. CDR3 in DNA: TGTGCCAGCAGCCAAAGGCCCCAGGGTAAGGGGGACGAGCAGTACTTC. This sequence joins TRBV3-1 (or the pseudogene TRBV3-2) and TRBJ2-7; tentatively, D is TRBD1 (6 bases). The CDR3 spans 16 residues. CDR1 is LGHDT and CDR2 is YNNKEL in the germline V gene (reference sequence). Trimming took off 2 bases at V and 5 bases at J, with 19 bases between the two ends.

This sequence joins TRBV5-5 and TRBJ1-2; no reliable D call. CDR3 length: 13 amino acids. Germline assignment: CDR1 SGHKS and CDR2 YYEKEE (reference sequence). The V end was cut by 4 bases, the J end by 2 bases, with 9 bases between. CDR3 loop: CASSHDMNYGYTF. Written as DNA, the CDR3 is TGTGCCAGCAGCCATGACATGAACTATGGCTACACCTTC. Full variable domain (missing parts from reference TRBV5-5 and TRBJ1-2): DAGVTQSPTHLIKTRGQQVTLRCSPISGHKSVSWYQQVLGQGPQFIFQYYEKEERGRGNFPDRFSARQFPNYSSELNVNALLLGDSALYLCASSHDMNYGYTFGSGTRLTVV.

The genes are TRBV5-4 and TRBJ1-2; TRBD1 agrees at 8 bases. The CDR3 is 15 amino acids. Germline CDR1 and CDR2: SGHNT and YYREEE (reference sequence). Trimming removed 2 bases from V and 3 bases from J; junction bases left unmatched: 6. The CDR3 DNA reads TGTGCCAGCAGCTTCGGACAGGGAATTTACTATGGCTACACCTTC. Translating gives CASSFGQGIYYGYTF.

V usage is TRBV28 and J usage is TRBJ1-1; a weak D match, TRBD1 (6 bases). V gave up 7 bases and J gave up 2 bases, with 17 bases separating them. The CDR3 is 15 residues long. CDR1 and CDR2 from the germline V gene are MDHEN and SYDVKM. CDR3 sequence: CASTRGRGPNTEAFF. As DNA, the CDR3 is TGTGCCAGCACCCGAGGCAGGGGCCCAAACACTGAAGCTTTCTTT.

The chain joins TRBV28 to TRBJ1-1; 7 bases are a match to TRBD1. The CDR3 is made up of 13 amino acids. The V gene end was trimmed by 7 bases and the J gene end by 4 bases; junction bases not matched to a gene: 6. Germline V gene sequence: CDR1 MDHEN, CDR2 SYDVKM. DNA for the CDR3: TGTGCCAGCATACTGCCAGGGGGCACTGAAGCTTTCTTT. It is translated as CASILPGGTEAFF. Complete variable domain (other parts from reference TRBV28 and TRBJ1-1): DVKVTQSSRYLVKRTGEKVFLECVQDMDHENMFWYRQDPGLGLRLIYFSYDVKMKEKGDIPEGYSVSREKKERFSLILESASTNQTSMYLCASILPGGTEAFFGQGTRLTVV.